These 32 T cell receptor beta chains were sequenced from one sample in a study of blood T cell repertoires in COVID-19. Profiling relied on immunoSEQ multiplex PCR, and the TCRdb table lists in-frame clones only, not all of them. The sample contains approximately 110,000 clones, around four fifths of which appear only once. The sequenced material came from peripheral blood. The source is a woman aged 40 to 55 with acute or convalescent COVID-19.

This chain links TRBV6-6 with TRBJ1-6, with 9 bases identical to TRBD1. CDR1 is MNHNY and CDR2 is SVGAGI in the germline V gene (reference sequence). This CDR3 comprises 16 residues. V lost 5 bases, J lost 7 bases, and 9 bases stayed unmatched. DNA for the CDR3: TGTGCCAGCAGTCCTCCCGGGACAGGGATCAATTCACCCCTCCACTTT. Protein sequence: CASSPPGTGINSPLHF.

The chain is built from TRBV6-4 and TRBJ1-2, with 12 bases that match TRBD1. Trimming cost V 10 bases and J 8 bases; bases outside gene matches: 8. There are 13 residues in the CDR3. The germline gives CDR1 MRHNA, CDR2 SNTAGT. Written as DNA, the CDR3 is TGTGCCACCTCTGGGGACAGGGGGCGAGGCTACACCTTC. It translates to CATSGDRGRGYTF.

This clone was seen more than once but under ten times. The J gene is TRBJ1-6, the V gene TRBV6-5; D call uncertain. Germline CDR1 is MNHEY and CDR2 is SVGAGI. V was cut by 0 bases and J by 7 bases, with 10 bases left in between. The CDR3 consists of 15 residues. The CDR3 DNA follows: TGTGCCAGCAGTTACTCGCGGGAACGAAATTCACCCCTCCACTTT. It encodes CASSYSRERNSPLHF.

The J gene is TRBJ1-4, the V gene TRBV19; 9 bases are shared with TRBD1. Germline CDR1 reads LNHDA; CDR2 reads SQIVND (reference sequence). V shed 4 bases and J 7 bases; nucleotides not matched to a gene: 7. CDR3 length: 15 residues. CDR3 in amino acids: CASSTGQGKGEKLFF. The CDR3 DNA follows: TGTGCCAGTAGTACGGGACAGGGAAAAGGTGAAAAACTGTTTTTT.

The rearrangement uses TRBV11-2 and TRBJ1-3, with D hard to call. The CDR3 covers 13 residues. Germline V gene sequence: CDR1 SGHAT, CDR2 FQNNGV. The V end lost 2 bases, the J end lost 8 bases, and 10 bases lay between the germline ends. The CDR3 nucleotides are TGTGCCAGCAGCTTAACTAGGGTGGACACCATATATTTT. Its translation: CASSLTRVDTIYF.

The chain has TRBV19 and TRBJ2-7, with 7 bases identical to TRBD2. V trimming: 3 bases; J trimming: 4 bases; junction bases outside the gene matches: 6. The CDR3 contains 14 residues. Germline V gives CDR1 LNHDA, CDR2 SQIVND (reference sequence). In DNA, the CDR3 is TGTGCCAGTAGTATCGGCGGGGGAAGTTACGAGCAGTACTTC. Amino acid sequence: CASSIGGGSYEQYF.

The CDR3 loop reads CSVERTGVTGELFF. CDR3 DNA: TGCAGCGTTGAAAGGACAGGGGTAACCGGGGAGCTGTTTTTT. The chain links TRBV29-1 to TRBJ2-2; 9 nucleotides match TRBD1. With 2 bases clipped from V and 5 bases from J, the junction kept 3 bases outside the gene matches. This CDR3 is 14 amino acids long. Germline values: CDR1 SQVTM, CDR2 ANQGSEA.

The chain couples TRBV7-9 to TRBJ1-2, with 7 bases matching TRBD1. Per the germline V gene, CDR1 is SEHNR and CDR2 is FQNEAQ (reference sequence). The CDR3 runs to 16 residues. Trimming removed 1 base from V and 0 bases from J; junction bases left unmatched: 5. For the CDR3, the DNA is TGTGCCAGCAGCTTAGGACAGGGCCTTACTAACTATGGCTACACCTTC. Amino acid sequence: CASSLGQGLTNYGYTF.

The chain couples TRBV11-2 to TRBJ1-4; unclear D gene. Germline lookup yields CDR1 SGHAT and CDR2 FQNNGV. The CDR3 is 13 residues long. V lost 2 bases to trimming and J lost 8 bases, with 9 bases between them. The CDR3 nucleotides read TGTGCCAGCAGCTTAATGAACGGGGAAAAACTGTTTTTT. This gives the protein CASSLMNGEKLFF.

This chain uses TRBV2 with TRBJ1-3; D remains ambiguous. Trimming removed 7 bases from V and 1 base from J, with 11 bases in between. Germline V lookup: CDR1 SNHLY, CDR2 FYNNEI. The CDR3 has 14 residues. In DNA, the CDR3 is TGTGCCAGCAAGGTGGGAGAGTCTGGAAACACCATATATTTT. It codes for CASKVGESGNTIYF.

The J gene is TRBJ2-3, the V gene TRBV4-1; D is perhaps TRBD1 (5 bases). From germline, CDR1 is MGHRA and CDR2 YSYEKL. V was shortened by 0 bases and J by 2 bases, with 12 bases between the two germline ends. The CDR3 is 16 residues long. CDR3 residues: CASSQDRARDTDTQYF. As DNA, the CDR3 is TGCGCCAGCAGCCAAGATAGGGCCAGGGACACAGATACGCAGTATTTT.

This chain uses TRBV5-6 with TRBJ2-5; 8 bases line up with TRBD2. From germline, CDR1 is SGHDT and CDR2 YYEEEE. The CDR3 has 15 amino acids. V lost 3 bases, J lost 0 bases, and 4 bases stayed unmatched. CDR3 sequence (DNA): TGTGCCAGCAGCTGGCGGGGGGAGTACCAAGAGACCCAGTACTTC. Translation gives CASSWRGEYQETQYF.

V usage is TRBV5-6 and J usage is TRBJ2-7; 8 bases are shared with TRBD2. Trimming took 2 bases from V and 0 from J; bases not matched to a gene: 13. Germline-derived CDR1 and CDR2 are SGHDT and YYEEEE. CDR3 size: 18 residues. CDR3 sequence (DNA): TGTGCCAGCAGCTTCATCCTCACGGCTAGCGGGCGCTCCTACGAGCAGTACTTC. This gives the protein CASSFILTASGRSYEQYF. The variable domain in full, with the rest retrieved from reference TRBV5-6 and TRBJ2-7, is DAGVTQSPTHLIKTRGQQVTLRCSPKSGHDTVSWYQQALGQGPQFIFQYYEEEERQRGNFPDRFSGHQFPNYSSELNVNALLLGDSALYLCASSFILTASGRSYEQYFGPGTRLTVT.

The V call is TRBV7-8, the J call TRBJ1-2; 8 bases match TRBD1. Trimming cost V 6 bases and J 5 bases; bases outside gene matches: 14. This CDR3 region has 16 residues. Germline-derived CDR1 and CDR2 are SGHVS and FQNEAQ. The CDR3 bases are TGTGCCAGCAGTCATACCCCGGCACAGGGGGGATATGGCTACACCTTC. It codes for CASSHTPAQGGYGYTF.

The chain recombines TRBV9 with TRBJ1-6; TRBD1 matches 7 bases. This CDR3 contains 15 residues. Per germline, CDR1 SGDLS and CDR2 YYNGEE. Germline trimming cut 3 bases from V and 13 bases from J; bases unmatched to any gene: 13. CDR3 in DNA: TGTGCCAGCAGCGCCAAAGGGACAGACCAAACGCCCCTCCACTTT. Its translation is CASSAKGTDQTPLHF.

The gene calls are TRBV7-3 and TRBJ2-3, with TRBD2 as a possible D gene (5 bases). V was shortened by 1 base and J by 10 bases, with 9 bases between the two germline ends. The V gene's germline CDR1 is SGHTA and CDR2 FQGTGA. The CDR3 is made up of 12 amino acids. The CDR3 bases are TGTGCCAGCAGCTTAAGTGGGCGGGCGCAGTATTTT. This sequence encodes CASSLSGRAQYF. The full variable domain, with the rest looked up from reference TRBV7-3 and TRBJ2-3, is GAGVSQTPSNKVTEKGKYVELRCDPISGHTALYWYRQSLGQGPEFLIYFQGTGAADDSGLPNDRFFAVRPEGSVSTLKIQRTERGDSAVYLCASSLSGRAQYFGPGTRLTVL.

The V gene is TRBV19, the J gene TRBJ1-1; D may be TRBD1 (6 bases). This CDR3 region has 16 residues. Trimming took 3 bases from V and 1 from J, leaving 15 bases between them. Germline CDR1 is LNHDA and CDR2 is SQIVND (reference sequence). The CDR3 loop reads CASSMGAPVRNTEAFF. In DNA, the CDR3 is TGTGCCAGTAGTATGGGGGCCCCAGTTCGGAACACTGAAGCTTTCTTT.

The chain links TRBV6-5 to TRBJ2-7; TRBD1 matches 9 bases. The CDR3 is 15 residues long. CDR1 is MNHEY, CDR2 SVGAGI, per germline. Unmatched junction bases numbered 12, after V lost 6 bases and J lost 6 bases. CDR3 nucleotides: TGTGCCAGCAGACTAGGGACAGGGACTTTAACCGAGCAGTACTTC. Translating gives CASRLGTGTLTEQYF.

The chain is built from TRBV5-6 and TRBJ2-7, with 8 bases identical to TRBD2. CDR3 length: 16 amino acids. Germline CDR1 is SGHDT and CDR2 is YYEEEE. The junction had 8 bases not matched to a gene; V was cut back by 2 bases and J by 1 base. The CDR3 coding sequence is TGTGCCAGCAGCTTTTTTGCTCCTAGCGGGTCCTACGAGCAGTACTTC. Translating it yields CASSFFAPSGSYEQYF.

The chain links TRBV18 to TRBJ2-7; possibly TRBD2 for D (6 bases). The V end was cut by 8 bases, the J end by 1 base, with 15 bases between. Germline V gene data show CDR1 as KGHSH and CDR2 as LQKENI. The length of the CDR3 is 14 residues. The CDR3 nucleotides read TGTGCCAGCGGCGTGCGGGGCAGGTCCTACGAGCAGTACTTC. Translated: CASGVRGRSYEQYF. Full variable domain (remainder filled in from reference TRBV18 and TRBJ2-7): NAGVMQNPRHLVRRRGQEARLRCSPMKGHSHVYWYRQLPEEGLKFMVYLQKENIIDESGMPKERFSAEFPKEGPSILRIQQVVRGDSAAYFCASGVRGRSYEQYFGPGTRLTVT.

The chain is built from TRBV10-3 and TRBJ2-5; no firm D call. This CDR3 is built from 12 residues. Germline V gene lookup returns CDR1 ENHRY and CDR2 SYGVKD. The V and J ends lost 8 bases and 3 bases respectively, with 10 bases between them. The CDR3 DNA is TGTGCCATCGTGCCGACAAAAGAGACCCAGTACTTC. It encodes CAIVPTKETQYF.

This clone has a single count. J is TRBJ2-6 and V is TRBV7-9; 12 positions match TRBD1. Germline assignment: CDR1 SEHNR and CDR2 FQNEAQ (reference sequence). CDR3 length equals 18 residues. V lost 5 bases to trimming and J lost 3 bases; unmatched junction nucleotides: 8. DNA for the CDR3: TGTGCCAGCAGCCCCTGGGGACAGGGGGCAAGTGGGGCCAACGTCCTGACTTTC. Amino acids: CASSPWGQGASGANVLTF. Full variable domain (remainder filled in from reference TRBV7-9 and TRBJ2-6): DTGVSQNPRHKITKRGQNVTFRCDPISEHNRLYWYRQTLGQGPEFLTYFQNEAQLEKSRLLSDRFSAERPKGSFSTLEIQRTEQGDSAMYLCASSPWGQGASGANVLTFGAGSRLTVL.

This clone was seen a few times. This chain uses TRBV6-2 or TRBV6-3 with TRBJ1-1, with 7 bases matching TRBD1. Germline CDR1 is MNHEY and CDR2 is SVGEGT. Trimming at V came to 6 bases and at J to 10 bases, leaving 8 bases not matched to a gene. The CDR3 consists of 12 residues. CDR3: CASSSDRARAFF. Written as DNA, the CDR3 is TGTGCCAGCAGCTCCGACAGGGCCCGAGCTTTCTTT.

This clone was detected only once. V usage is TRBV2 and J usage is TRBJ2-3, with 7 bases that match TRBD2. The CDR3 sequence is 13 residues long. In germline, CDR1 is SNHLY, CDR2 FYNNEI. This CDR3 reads CGSGLLTTDTQYF. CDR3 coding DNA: TGTGGTTCGGGACTACTTACAACAGATACGCAGTATTTT.

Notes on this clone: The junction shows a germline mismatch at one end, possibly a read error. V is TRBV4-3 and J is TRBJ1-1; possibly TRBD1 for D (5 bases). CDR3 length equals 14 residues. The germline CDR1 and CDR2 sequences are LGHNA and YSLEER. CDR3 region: CASALGASGTEAFF. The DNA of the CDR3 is TGCGCCAGTGCGCTTGGGGCCTCGGGCACTGAGGCTTTCTTT.

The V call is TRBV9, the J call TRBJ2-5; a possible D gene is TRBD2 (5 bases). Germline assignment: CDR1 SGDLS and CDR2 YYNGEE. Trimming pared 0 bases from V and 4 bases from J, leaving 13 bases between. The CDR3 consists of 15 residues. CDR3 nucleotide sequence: TGTGCCAGCAGCGTAGGGCCGAATGAGGGAGAGACCCAGTACTTC. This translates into CASSVGPNEGETQYF.

The CDR3 spells CASSLQGSYGYTF. CDR3 nucleotides: TGTGCCAGCAGTTTACAGGGGTCCTATGGCTACACCTTC. The V gene is TRBV12-3 or TRBV12-4, the J gene TRBJ1-2; possibly TRBD1 for D (6 bases). The V and J ends lost 2 bases and 4 bases respectively, with 8 bases between them. This CDR3 has 13 amino acids.

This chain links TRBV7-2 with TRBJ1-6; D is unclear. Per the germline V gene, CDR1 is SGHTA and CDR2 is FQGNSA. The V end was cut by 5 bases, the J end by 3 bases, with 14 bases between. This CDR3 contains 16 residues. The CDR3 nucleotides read TGTGCCAGCAGCCTACTGAAGGAGGGCTATAATTCACCCCTCCACTTT. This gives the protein CASSLLKEGYNSPLHF.

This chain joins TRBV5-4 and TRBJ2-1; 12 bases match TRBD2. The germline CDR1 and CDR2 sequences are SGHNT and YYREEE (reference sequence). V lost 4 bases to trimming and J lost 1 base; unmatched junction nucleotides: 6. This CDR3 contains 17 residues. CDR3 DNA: TGTGCCAGCAGCCTTCGGACTAGCGGGGTATCCTACAATGAGCAGTTCTTC. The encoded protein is CASSLRTSGVSYNEQFF.

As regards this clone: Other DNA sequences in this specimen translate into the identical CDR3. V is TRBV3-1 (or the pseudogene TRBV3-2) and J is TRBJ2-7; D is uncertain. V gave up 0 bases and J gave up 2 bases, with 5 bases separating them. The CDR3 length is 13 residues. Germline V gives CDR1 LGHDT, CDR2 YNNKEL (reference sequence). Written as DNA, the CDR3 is TGTGCCAGCAGCCAAGACATCACCTACGAGCAGTACTTC. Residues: CASSQDITYEQYF.

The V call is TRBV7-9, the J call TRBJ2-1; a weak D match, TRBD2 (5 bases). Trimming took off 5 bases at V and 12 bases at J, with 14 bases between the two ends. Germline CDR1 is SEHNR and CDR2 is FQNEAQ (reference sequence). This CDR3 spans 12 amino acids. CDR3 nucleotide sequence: TGTGCCAGCAGCCATACTGGAGGATGGCAGTTCTTC. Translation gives CASSHTGGWQFF.

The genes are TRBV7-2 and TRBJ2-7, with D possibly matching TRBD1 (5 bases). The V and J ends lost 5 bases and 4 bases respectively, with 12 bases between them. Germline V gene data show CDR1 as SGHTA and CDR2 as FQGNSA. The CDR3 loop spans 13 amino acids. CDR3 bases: TGTGCCAGCAGCAACGGCCCAGGGTACGAGCAGTACTTC. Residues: CASSNGPGYEQYF.